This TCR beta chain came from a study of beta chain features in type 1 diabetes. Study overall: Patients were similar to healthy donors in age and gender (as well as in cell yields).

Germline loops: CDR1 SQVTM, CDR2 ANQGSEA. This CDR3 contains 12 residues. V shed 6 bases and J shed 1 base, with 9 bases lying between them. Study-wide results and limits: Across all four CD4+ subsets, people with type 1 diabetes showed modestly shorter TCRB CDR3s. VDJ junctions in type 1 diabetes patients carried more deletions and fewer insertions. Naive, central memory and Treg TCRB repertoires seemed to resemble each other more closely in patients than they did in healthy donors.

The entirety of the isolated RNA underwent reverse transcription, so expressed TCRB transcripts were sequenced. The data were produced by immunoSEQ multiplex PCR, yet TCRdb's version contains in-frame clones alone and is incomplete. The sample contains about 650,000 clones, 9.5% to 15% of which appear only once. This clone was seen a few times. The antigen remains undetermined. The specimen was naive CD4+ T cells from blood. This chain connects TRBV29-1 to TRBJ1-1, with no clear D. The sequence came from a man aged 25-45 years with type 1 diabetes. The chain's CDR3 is CSVAWGNTEAFF. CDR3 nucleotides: TGCAGCGTGGCCTGGGGGAACACTGAAGCTTTCTTT.